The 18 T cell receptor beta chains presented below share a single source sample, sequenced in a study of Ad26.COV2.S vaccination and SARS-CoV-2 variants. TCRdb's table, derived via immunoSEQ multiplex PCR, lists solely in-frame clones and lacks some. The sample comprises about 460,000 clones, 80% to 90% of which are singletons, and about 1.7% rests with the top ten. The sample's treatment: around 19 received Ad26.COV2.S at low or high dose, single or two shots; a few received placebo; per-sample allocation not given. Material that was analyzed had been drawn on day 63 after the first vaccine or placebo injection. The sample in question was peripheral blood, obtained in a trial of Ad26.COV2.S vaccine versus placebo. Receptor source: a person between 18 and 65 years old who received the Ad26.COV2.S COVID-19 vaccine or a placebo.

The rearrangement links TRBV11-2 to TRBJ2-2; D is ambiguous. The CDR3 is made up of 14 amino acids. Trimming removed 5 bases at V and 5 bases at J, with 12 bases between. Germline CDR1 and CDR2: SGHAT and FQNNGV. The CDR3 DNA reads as TGTGCCAGCAGCCCCGTCGCTTGGACCGGGGAGCTGTTTTTT. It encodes CASSPVAWTGELFF. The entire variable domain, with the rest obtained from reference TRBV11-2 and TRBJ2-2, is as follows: EAGVAQSPRYKIIEKRQSVAFWCNPISGHATLYWYQQILGQGPKLLIQFQNNGVVDDSQLPKDRFSAERLKGVDSTLKIQPAKLEDSAVYLCASSPVAWTGELFFGEGSRLTVL.

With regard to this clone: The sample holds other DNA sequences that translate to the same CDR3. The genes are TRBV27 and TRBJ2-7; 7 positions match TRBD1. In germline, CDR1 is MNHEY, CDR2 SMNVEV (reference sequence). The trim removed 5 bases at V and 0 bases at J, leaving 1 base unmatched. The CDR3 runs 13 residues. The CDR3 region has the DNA TGTGCCAGCAGTCGGGACAGCTCCTACGAGCAGTACTTC. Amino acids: CASSRDSSYEQYF.

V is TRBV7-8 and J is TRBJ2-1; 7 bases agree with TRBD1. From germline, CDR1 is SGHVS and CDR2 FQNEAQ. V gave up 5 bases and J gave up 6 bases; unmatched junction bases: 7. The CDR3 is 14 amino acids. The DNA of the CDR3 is TGTGCCAGCAGCCTACGGGACAGCAGCAATGAGCAGTTCTTC. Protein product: CASSLRDSSNEQFF.

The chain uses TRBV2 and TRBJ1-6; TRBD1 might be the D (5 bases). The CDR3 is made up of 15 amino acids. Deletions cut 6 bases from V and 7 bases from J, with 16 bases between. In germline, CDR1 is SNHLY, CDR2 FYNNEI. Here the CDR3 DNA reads TGTGCCAGCAGAGGCCAGGGAAACCGAAATTCACCCCTCCACTTT. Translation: CASRGQGNRNSPLHF. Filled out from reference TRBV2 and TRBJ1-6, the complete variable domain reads EPEVTQTPSHQVTQMGQEVILRCVPISNHLYFYWYRQILGQKVEFLVSFYNNEISEKSEIFDDQFSVERPDGSNFTLKIRSTKLEDSAMYFCASRGQGNRNSPLHFGNGTRLTVT.

CDR3 sequence (DNA): TGTGCCAGCAGTGATACAGGGAAGGTTAACTATGGCTACACCTTC. Translated: CASSDTGKVNYGYTF. V gene TRBV6-6 combines with J gene TRBJ1-2; D may be TRBD1 (6 bases). Germline V CDR1 and CDR2: MNHNY, SVGAGI (reference sequence). This CDR3 is 15 amino acids long. V was trimmed by 5 bases and J by 1 base, leaving 14 bases between them.

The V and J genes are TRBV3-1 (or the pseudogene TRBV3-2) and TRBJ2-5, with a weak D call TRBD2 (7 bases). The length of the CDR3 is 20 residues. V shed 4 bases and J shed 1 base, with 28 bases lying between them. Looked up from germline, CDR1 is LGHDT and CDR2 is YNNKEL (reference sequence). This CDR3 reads CASSRGAKTSQERAQETQYF. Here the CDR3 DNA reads TGTGCCAGCAGCCGGGGGGCCAAGACTAGCCAAGAGCGAGCCCAAGAGACCCAGTACTTC.

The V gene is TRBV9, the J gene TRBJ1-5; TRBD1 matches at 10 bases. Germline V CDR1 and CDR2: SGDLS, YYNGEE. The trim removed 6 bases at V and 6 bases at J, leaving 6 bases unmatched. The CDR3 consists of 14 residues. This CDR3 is CASNNGTGVQPQHF. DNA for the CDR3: TGTGCCAGCAACAACGGGACAGGGGTTCAGCCCCAGCATTTT.

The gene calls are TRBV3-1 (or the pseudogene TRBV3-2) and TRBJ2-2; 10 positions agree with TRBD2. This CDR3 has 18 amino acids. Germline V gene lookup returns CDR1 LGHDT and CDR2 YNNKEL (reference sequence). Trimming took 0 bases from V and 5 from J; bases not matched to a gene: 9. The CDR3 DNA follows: TGTGCCAGCAGCCAAGACCGCGGGGTTAGCGGGAGGACCGGGGAGCTGTTTTTT. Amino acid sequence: CASSQDRGVSGRTGELFF.

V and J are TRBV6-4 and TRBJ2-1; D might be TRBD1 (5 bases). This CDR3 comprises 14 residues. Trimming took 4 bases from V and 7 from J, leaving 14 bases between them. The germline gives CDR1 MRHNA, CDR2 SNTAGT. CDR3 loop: CASSASGKGNEQFF. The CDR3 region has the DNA TGTGCCAGCAGTGCGTCAGGGAAAGGGAATGAGCAGTTCTTC.

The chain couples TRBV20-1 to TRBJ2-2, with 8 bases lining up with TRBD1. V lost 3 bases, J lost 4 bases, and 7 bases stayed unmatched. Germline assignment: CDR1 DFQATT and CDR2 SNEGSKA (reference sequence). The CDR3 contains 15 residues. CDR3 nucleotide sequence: TGCAGTGCTAGTTTGCAGGGGGCGTCCACCGGGGAGCTGTTTTTT. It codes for CSASLQGASTGELFF.

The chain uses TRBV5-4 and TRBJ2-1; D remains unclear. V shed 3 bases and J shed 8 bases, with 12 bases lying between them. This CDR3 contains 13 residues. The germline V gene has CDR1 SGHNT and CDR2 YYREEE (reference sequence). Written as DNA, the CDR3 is TGTGCCAGCAGCTACGTCGGTTCGGATGAGCAGTTCTTC. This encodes CASSYVGSDEQFF.

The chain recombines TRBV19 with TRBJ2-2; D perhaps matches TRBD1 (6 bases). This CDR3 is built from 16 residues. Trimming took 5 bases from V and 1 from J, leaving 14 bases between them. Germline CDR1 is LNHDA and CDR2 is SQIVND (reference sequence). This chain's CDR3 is CASSATGLGNTGELFF. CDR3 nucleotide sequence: TGTGCCAGTAGTGCCACAGGGTTGGGGAACACCGGGGAGCTGTTTTTT.

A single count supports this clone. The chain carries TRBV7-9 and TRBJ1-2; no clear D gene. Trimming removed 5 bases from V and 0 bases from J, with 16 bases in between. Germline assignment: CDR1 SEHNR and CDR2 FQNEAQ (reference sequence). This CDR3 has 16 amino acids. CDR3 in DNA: TGTGCCAGCAGCCCACGTGGGCAGGCCCCTAACTATGGCTACACCTTC. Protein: CASSPRGQAPNYGYTF.

This CDR3 reads CASSQRSNTQYF. CDR3 DNA: TGTGCCAGCAGCCAACGATCTAATACGCAGTATTTT. The rearrangement joins TRBV11-2 to TRBJ2-3; D is ambiguous. Per germline, CDR1 SGHAT and CDR2 FQNNGV. The CDR3 has 12 residues. The V end lost 5 bases, the J end lost 7 bases, and 10 bases lay between the germline ends.

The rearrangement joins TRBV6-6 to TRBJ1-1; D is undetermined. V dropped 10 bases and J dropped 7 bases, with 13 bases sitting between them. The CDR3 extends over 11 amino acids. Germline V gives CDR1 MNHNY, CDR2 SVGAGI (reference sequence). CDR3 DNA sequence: TGTGCCACCAAGGAGCGTCTTGAAGCTTTCTTT. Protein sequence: CATKERLEAFF.

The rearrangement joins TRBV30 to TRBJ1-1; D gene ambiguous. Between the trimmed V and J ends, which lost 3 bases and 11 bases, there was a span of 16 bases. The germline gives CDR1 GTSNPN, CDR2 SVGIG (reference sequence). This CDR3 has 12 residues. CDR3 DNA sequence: TGTGCCTGGAGGGTTGATATCGGGCCGGCTTTCTTT. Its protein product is CAWRVDIGPAFF.

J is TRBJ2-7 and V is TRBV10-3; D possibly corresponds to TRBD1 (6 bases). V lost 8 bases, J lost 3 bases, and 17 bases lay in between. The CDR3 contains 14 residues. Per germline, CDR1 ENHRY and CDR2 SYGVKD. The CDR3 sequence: CAIASLPGDYEQYF. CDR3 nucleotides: TGTGCCATCGCGTCCCTCCCAGGGGACTACGAGCAGTACTTC.

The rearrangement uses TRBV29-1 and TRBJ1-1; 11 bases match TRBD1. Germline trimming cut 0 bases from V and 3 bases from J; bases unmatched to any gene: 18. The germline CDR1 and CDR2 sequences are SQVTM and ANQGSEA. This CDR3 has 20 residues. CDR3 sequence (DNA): TGCAGCGTTGAAGACATAACCATCCGGGGACAGGGGGTACTGTACACTGAAGCTTTCTTT. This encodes CSVEDITIRGQGVLYTEAFF.